Listed below are T cell receptor beta chains from one sample, sequenced in a study of OX40 agonist ivuxolimab in advanced cancers. This table comes from immunoSEQ multiplex PCR, and its TCRdb copy is limited to in-frame clones, with some not included. In the table there are approximately 70,000 clones, approximately 86% of which are singletons. The sample in question was CD4+ or CD8+ T cells sorted from blood, obtained in a trial of the OX40 agonist ivuxolimab. The receptors here all came from an adult with an advanced solid tumor such as melanoma, head and neck, liver or kidney cancer. The CDR3 runs from the conserved cysteine through the conserved F or W. Fields, in order: D gene, J gene, V gene, CDR3 DNA, CDR3 protein. A D gene is named only where the DNA matches it firmly.

TRBD2 | TRBJ2-7 | TRBV6-1 | TGTGCCAGCAGTTTAGGACTAGCGGAGGCCTACGAGCAGTACTTC | CASSLGLAEAYEQYF
- | TRBJ1-2 | TRBV21-1 | TGTGCCAGCAGCAAAGCGCGAGGGGGCCTGGCTTATGGCTACACCTTC | CASSKARGGLAYGYTF
- | TRBJ2-7 | TRBV4-3 | TGCGCCAGCAGCCAACTTGGGACCGGAACCTACGAGCAGTACTTC | CASSQLGTGTYEQYF
- | TRBJ2-5 | TRBV7-9 | TGTGCCAGCAGCTCTCAAGAGACCCAGTACTTC | CASSSQETQYF
TRBD1 | TRBJ1-1 | TRBV29-1 | TGCAGCGCTGAGACAGACAGGGGAGTTGAAGCTTTCTTT | CSAETDRGVEAFF
- | TRBJ1-1 | TRBV5-4 | TGTGCCAGCAGCTTCTACACCTTACGGACCACTGAAGCTTTCTTT | CASSFYTLRTTEAFF
- | TRBJ2-7 | TRBV6-1 | TGTGCCAGCAGCTACGGCTCAGGGGTAATCGACGAGCAGTACTTC | CASSYGSGVIDEQYF
- | TRBJ2-6 | TRBV9 | TGTGCCAGCAGCGTATCAGGGGCTGGGGCCAACGTCCTGACTTTC | CASSVSGAGANVLTF
- | TRBJ2-1 | TRBV7-2 | TGTGCCAGCAGCTCTGGTGATCGTCGGAATGAGCAGTTCTTC | CASSSGDRRNEQFF
TRBD2 | TRBJ2-7 | TRBV28 | TGTGCCAGCAGTCCGCCCCTAGCGGCAAAAGGAGAGCAGTACTTC | CASSPPLAAKGEQYF